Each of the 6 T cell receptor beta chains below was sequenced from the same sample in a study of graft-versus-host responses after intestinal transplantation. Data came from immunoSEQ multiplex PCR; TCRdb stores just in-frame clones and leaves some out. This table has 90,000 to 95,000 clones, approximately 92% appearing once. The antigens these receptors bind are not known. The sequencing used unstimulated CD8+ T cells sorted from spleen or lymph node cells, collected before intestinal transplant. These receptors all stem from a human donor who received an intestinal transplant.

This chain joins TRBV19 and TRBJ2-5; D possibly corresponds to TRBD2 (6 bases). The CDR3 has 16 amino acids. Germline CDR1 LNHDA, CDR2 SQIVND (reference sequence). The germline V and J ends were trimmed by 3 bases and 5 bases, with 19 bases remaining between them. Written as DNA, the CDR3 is TGTGCCAGTAGTATCGGCCCGGGACTTATTATGGAGACCCAGTACTTC. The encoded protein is CASSIGPGLIMETQYF. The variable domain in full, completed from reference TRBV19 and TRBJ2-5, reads DGGITQSPKYLFRKEGQNVTLSCEQNLNHDAMYWYRQDPGQGLRLIYYSQIVNDFQKGDIAEGYSVSREKKESFPLTVTSAQKNPTAFYLCASSIGPGLIMETQYFGPGTRLLVL.

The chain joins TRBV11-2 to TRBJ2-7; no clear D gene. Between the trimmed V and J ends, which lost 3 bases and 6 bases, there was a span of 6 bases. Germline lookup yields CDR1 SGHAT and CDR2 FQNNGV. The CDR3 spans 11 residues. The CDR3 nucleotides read TGTGCCAGCAGCTTTCCGGGCGAGCAGTACTTC. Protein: CASSFPGEQYF.

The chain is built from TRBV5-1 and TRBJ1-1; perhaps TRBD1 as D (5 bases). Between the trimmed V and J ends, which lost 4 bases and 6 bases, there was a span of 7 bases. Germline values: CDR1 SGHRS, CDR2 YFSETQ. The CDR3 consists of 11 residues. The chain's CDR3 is CASSQGAEAFF. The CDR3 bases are TGCGCCAGCAGCCAGGGTGCTGAAGCTTTCTTT.

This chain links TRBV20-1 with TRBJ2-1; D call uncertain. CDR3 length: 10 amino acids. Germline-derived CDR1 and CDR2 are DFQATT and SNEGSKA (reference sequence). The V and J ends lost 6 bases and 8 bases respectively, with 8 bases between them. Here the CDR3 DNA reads TGCAGTGCCCTTAGCTATGAGCAGTTCTTC. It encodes CSALSYEQFF.

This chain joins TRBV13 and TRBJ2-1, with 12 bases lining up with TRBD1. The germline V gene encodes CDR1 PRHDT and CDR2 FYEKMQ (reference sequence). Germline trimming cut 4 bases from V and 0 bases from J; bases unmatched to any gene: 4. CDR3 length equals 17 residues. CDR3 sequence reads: CASSSGTGGDSYNEQFF. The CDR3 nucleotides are TGTGCCAGCAGCTCCGGGACAGGGGGCGACTCCTACAATGAGCAGTTCTTC. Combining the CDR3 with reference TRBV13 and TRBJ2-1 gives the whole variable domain AAGVIQSPRHLIKEKRETATLKCYPIPRHDTVYWYQQGPGQDPQFLISFYEKMQSDKGSIPDRFSAQQFSDYHSELNMSSLELGDSALYFCASSSGTGGDSYNEQFFGPGTRLTVL.

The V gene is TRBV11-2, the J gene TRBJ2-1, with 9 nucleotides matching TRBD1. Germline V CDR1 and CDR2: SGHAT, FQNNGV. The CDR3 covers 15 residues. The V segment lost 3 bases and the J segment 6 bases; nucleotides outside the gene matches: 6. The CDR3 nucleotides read TGTGCCAGCAGCTTGGACAGGGGACCGGCCAATGAGCAGTTCTTC. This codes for CASSLDRGPANEQFF.